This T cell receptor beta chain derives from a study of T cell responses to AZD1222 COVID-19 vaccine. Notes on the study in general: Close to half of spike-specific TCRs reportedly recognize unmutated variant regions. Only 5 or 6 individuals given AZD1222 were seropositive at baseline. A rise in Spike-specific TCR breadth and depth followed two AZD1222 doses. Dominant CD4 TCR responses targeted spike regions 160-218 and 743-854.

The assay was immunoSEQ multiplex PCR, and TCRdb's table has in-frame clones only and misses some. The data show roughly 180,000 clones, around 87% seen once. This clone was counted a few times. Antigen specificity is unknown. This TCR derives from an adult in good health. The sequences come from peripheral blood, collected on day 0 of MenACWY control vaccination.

The CDR3 DNA reads TGTGCCAGCAGTAACAGGGGGCGTGAGACCCAGTACTTC. Residues: CASSNRGRETQYF. V usage is TRBV6-2 or TRBV6-3 and J usage is TRBJ2-5, with 9 positions matching TRBD1. This CDR3 has 13 amino acids. CDR1 MNHEY and CDR2 SVGEGT come from the germline V gene. V lost 5 bases, J lost 5 bases, and 3 bases stayed unmatched.